This record looks at one T cell receptor (beta chain) sequence and its context. This sample is drawn from a study of blood T cell repertoires in COVID-19. About the study: T cells, B-cell-depleted T cells, or PBMCs supplied cDNA or gDNA.

Sequencing used immunoSEQ multiplex PCR; TCRdb keeps in-frame clones, though not all of them. The sample consists of roughly 520,000 clones, roughly 90% of them appearing once. Germline V gene sequence: CDR1 MNHEY, CDR2 SVGEGT. The V segment lost 5 bases and the J segment 2 bases; nucleotides outside the gene matches: 12. This CDR3 is built from 18 residues. Sequencing was done on a sample of PBMCs or T cells enriched from blood (not recorded which). This clonotype was obtained from a woman aged 40 to 50 who had recovered from COVID-19. The chain links TRBV6-2 or TRBV6-3 to TRBJ2-7; 13 nucleotides match TRBD2. In DNA, the CDR3 is TGTGCCAGCAGTACCCGGGGACTAGCGGGACTCTCACCCTACGAGCAGTACTTC. This gives the protein CASSTRGLAGLSPYEQYF.